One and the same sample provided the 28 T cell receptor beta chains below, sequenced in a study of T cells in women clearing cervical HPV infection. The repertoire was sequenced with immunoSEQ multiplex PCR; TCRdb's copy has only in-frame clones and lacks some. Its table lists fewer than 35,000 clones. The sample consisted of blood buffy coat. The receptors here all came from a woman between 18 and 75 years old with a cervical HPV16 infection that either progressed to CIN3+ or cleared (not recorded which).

CDR3 DNA (partial): TGTGCCAGTAGGCCCAGGGATTATAGCAATCAGCCC. This sequence encodes CASRPRDYSNQP. The entire CDR3 protein is CASRPRDYSNQPQHF. The rearrangement uses TRBV19 and TRBJ1-5; a possible D gene is TRBD1 (5 bases). Sequencing ends 3 residues short of the CDR3 end; the germline J gene provides the rest. The length of the CDR3 is 15 residues. CDR1 LNHDA and CDR2 SQIVND come from the germline V gene (reference sequence). V dropped 6 bases and J dropped 0 bases, with 12 bases sitting between them.

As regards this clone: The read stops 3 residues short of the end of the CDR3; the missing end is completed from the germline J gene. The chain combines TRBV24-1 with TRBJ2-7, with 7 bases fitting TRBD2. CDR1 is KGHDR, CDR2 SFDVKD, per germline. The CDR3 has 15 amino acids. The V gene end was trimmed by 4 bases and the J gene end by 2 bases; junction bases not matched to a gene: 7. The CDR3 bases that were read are TGTGCCACCAGTGACCGGGACTACTTAACCTACGAG. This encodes CATSDRDYLTYE. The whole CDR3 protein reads CATSDRDYLTYEQYF.

The covered CDR3 bases are TGTGCCAGTAGTATTGGGGGAGCGGGGAATGAC. Translation: CASSIGGAGND. The CDR3 in its entirety is CASSIGGAGNDYTF. The rearrangement joins TRBV19 to TRBJ1-2; D possibly corresponds to TRBD1 (5 bases). The read falls 3 residues short of the CDR3 end, and the missing part is taken from the germline J gene. The germline CDR1 and CDR2 sequences are LNHDA and SQIVND (reference sequence). The CDR3 contains 14 residues.

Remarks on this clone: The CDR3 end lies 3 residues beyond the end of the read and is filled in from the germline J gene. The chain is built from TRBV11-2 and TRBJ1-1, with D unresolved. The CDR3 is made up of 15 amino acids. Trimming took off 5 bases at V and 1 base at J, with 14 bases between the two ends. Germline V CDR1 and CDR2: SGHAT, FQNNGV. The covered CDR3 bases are TGTGCCAGCAGCCCGCGGGGTTGGGGGAACACTGAA. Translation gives CASSPRGWGNTE. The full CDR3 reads CASSPRGWGNTEAFF.

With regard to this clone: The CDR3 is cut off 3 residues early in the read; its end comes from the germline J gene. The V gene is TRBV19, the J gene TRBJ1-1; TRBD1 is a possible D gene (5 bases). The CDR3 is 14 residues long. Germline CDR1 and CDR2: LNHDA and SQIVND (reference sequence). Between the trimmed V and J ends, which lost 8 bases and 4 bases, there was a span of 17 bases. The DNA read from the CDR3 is TGTGCCAGTTGTAGGGAGGGGAGCGTCACTGAA. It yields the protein CASCREGSVTE. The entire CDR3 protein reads CASCREGSVTEAFF. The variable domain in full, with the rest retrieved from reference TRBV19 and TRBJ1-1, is DGGITQSPKYLFRKEGQNVTLSCEQNLNHDAMYWYRQDPGQGLRLIYYSQIVNDFQKGDIAEGYSVSREKKESFPLTVTSAQKNPTAFYLCASCREGSVTEAFFGQGTRLTVV.

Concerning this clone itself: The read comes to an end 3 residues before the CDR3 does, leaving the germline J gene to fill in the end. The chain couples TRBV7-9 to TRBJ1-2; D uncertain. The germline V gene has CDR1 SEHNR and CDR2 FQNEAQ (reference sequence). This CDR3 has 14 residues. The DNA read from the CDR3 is TGTGCCAGCAGCTTTGAAGGGCCCAAAACACAC. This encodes CASSFEGPKTH. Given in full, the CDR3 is CASSFEGPKTHYTF.

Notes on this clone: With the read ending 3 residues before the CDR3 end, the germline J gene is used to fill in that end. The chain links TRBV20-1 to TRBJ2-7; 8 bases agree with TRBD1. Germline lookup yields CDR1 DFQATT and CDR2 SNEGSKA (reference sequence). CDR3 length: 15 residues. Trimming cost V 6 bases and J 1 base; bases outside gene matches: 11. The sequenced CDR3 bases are TGCAGTGCCCATCTAACAGGGGGAGGATCCTACGAG. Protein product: CSAHLTGGGSYE. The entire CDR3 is CSAHLTGGGSYEQYF.

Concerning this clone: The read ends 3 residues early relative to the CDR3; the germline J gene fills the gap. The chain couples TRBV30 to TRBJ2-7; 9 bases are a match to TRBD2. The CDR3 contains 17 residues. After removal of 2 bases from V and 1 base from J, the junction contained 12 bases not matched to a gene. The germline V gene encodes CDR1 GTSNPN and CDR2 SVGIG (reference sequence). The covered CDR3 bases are TGTGCCTGGAGTCATCCCAGGGGTAGCGGGAGTTCCTACGAG. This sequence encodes CAWSHPRGSGSSYE. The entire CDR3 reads CAWSHPRGSGSSYEQYF.

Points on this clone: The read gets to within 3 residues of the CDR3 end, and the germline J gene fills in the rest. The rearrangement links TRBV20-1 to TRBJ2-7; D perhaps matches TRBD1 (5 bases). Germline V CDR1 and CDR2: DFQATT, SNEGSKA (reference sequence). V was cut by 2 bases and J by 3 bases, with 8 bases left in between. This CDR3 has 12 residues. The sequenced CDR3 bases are TGCAGTGCTAGACTAGGGGACTACGAG. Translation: CSARLGDYE. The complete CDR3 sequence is CSARLGDYEQYF.

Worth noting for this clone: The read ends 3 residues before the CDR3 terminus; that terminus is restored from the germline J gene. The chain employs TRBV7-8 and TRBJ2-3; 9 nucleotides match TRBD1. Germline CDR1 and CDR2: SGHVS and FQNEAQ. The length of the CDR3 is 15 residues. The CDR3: CASRLGTGSNQPQYF. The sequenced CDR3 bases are TGTGCCAGCAGACTCGGGACAGGGAGCAATCAGCCG.

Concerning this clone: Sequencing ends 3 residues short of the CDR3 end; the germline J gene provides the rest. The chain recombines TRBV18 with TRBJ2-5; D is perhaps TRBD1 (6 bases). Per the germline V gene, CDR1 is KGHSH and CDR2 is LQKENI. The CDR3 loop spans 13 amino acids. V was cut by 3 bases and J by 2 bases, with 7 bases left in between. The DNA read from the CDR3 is TGTGCCAGCTCACCGGACAGACAAGAGACC. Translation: CASSPDRQET. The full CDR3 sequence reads CASSPDRQETQYF.

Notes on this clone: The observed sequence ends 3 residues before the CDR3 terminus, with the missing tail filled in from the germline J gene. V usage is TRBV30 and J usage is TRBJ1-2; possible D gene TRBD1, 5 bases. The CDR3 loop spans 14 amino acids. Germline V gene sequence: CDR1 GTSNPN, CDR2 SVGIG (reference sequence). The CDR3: CAWSPGLLTYDYTF. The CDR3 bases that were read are TGTGCCTGGAGTCCAGGGTTACTTACCTACGAC.

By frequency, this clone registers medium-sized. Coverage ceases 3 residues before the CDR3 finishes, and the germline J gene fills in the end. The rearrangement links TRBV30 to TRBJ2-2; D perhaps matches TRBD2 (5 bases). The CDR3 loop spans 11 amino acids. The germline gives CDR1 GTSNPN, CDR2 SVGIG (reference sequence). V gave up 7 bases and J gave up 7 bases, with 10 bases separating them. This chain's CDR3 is CAFARGGELFF. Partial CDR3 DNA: TGTGCCTTCGCACGGGGCGGGGAG. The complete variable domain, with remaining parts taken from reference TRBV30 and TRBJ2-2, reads SQTIHQWPATLVQPVGSPLSLECTVEGTSNPNLYWYRQAAGRGLQLLFYSVGIGQISSEVPQNLSASRPQDRQFILSSKKLLLSDSGFYLCAFARGGELFFGEGSRLTVL.

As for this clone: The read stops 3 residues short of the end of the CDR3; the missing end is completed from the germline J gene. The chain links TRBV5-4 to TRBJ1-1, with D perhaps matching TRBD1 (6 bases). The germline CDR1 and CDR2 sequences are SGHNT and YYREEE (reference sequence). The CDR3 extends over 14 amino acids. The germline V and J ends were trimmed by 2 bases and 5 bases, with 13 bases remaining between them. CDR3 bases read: TGTGCCAGCAGCTTAGGCAGGGGAGGGACTGAA. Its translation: CASSLGRGGTE. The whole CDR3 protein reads CASSLGRGGTEAFF.

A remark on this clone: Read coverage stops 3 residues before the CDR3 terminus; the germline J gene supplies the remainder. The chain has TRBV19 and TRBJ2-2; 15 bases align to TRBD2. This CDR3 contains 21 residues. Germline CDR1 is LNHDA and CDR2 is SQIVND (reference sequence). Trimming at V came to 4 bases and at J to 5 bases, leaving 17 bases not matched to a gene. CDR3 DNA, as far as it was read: TGTGCCAGTAGTACTCTAGTTTCAGGAGGACTAGCGGGGGGGCAAACCGGGGAG. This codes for CASSTLVSGGLAGGQTGE. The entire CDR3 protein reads CASSTLVSGGLAGGQTGELFF.

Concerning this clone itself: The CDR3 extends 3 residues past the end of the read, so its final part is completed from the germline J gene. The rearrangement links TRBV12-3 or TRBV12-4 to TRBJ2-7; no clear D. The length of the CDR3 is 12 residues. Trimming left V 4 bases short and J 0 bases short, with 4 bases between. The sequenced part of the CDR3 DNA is TGTGCCAGCAGTTCCAACTCCTACGAG. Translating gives CASSSNSYE. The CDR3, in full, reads CASSSNSYEQYF.

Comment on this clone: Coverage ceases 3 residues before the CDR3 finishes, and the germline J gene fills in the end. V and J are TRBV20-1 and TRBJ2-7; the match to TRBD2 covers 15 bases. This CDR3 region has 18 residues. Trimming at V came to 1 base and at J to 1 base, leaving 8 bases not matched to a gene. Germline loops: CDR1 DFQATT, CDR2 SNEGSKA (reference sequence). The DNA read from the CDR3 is TGCAGTGCTAGAGGGAGACCGGGACTAGCGGGGGGTTCCTACGAG. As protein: CSARGRPGLAGGSYE. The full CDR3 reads CSARGRPGLAGGSYEQYF.

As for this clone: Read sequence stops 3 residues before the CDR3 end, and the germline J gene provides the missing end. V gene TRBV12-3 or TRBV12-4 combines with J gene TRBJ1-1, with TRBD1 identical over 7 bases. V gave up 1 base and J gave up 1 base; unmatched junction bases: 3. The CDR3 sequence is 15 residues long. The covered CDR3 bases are TGTGCCAGCAGTTTAGGCTGGGACAGGAACACTGAA. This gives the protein CASSLGWDRNTE. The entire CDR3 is CASSLGWDRNTEAFF.

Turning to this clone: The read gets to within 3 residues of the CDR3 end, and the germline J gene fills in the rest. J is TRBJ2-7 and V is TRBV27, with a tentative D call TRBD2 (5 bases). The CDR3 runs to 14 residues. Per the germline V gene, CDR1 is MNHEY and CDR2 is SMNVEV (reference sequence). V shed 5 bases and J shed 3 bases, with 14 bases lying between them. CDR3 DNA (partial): TGTGCCAGCAGTATGACTAAGACCGACTACGAG. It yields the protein CASSMTKTDYE. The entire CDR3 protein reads CASSMTKTDYEQYF.

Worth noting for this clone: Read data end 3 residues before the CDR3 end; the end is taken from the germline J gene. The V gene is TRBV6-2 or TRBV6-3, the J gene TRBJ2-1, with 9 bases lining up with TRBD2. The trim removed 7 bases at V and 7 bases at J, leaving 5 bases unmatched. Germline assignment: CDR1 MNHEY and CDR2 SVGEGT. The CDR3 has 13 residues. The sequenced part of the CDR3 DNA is TGTGCCAGCAAAGCGGGAGGTCAAAATGAG. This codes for CASKAGGQNE. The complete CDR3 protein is CASKAGGQNEQFF.

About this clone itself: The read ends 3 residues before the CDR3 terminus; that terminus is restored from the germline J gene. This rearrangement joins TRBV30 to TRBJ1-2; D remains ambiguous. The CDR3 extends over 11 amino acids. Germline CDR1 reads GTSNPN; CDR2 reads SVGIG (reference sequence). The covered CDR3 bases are TGTGCCTGGAGAGATTCCTACGAC. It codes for CAWRDSYD. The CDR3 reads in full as CAWRDSYDYTF.

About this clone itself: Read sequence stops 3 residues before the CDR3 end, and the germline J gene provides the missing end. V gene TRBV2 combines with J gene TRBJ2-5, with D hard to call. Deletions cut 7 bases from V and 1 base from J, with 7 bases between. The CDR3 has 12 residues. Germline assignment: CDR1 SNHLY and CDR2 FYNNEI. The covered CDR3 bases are TGTGCCAGCACGGGTAGCCAAGAGACC. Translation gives CASTGSQET. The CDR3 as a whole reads CASTGSQETQYF.

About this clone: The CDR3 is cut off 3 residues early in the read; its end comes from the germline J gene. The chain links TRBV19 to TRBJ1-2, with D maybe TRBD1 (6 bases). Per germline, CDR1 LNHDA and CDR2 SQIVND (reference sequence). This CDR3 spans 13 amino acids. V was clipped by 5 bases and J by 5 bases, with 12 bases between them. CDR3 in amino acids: CASSATTGYGYTF. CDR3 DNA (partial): TGTGCCAGTAGTGCGACGACAGGATATGGC.

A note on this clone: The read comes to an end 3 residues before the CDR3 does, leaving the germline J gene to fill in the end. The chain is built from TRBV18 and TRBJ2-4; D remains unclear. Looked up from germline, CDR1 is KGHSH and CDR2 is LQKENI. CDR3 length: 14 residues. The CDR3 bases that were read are TGTGCCAGCTCCCCTCCTGAGGTGAACTATGGT. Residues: CASSPPEVNYG. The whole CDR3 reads CASSPPEVNYGQYF. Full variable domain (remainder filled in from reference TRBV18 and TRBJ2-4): NAGVMQNPRHLVRRRGQEARLRCSPMKGHSHVYWYRQLPEEGLKFMVYLQKENIIDESGMPKERFSAEFPKEGPSILRIQQVVRGDSAAYFCASSPPEVNYGQYFGAGTRLSVL.

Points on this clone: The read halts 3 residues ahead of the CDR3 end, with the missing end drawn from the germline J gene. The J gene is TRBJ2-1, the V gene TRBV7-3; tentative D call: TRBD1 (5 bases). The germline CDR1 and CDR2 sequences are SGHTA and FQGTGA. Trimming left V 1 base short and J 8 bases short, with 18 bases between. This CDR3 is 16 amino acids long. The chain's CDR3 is CASSLRGGSRWDEQFF. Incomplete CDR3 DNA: TGTGCCAGCAGCTTAAGGGGCGGTTCCCGTTGGGATGAG.

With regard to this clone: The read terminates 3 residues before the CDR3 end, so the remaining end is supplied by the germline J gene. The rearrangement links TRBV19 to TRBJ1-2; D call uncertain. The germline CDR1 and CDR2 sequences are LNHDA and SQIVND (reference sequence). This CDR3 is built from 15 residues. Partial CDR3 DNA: TGTGCCAGTAGTATGAGGCGGGGAGGATACAATGAC. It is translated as CASSMRRGGYND. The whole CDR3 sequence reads CASSMRRGGYNDYTF.

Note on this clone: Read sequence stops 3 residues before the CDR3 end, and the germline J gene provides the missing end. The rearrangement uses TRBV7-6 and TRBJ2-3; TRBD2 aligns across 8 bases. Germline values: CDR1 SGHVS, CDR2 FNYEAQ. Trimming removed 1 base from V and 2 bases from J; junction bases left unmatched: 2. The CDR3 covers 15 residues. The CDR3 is CASSLGLAFTDTQYF. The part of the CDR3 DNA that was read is TGTGCCAGCAGCTTAGGACTAGCGTTCACAGATACG.

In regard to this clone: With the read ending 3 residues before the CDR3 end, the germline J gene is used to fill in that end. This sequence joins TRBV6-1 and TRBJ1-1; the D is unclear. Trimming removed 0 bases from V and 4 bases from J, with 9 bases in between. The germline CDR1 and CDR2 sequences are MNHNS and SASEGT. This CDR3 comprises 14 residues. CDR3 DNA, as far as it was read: TGTGCCAGCAGTGAAGCGCGACAACTCACTGAA. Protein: CASSEARQLTE. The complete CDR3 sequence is CASSEARQLTEAFF.